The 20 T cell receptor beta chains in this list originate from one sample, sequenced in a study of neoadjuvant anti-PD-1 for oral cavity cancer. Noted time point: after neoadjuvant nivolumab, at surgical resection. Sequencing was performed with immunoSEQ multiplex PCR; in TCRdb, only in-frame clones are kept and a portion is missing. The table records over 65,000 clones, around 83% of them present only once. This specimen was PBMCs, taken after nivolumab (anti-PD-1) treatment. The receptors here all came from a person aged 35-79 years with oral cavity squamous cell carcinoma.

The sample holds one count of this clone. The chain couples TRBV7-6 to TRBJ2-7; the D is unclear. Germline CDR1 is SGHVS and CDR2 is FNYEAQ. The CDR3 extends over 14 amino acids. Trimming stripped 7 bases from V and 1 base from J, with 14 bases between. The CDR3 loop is CASTASPGSYEQYF. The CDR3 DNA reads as TGTGCCAGCACCGCGAGCCCAGGTTCCTACGAGCAGTACTTC.

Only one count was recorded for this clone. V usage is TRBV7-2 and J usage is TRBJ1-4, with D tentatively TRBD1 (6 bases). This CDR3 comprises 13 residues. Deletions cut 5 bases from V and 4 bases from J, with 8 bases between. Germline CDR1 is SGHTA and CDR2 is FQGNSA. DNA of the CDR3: TGTGCCAGCAGCGAGGGGGTTAATGAAAAACTGTTTTTT. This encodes CASSEGVNEKLFF. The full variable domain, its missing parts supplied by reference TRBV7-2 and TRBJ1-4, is GAGVSQSPSNKVTEKGKDVELRCDPISGHTALYWYRQSLGQGLEFLIYFQGNSAPDKSGLPSDRFSAERTGGSVSTLTIQRTQQEDSAVYLCASSEGVNEKLFFGSGTQLSVL.

This chain's CDR3 is CASSLSGQIQETQYF. CDR3 in DNA: TGTGCCAGCAGCTTAAGCGGACAGATCCAAGAGACCCAGTACTTC. The gene calls are TRBV7-9 and TRBJ2-5, with a possible D match to TRBD1 (6 bases). V shed 2 bases and J shed 1 base, with 11 bases lying between them. CDR1 is SEHNR, CDR2 FQNEAQ, per germline (reference sequence). The CDR3 spans 15 residues.

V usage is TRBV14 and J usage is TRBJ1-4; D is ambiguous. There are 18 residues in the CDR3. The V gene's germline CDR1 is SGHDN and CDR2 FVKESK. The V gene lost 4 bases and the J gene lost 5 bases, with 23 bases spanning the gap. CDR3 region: CASSLRQLSGSVNEKLFF. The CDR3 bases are TGTGCCAGCAGCCTCCGTCAATTGTCAGGATCGGTGAATGAAAAACTGTTTTTT.

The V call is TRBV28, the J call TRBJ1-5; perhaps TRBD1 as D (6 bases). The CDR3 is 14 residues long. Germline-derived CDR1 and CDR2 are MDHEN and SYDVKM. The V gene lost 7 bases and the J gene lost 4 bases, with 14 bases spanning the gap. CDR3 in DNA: TGTGCCAGCATCTTAGGAACAGGGAATCAGCCCCAGCATTTT. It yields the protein CASILGTGNQPQHF.

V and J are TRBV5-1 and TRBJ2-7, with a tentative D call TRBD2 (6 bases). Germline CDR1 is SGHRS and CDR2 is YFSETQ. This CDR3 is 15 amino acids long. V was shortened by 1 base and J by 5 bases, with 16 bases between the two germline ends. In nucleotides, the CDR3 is TGCGCCAGCAGCTTGCCCCGGGACGGGGGAGACGAGCAGTACTTC. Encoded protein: CASSLPRDGGDEQYF.

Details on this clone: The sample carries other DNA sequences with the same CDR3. This chain's CDR3 is CASSIQGLSYEQYF. The CDR3 nucleotides read TGTGCCAGTAGTATACAGGGCTTATCCTACGAGCAGTACTTC. The chain employs TRBV19 and TRBJ2-7, with TRBD1 as a possible D gene (5 bases). The CDR3 has 14 residues. The ends were cut back, 2 bases at V and 1 base at J, with 9 bases in the middle. CDR1 is LNHDA, CDR2 SQIVND, per germline (reference sequence).

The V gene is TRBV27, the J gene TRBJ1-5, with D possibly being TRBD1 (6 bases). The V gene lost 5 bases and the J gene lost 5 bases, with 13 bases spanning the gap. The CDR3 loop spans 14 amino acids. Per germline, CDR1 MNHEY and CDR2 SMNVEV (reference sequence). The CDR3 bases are TGTGCCAGCAGTCCCTGGACAGCTCATCAGCCCCAGCATTTT. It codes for CASSPWTAHQPQHF.

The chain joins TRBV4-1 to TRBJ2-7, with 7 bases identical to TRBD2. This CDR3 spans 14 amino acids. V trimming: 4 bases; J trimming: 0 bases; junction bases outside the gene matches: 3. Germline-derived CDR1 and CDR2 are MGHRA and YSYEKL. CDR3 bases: TGCGCCAGCAGCCCCTCTAGCGGCTCCTACGAGCAGTACTTC. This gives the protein CASSPSSGSYEQYF.

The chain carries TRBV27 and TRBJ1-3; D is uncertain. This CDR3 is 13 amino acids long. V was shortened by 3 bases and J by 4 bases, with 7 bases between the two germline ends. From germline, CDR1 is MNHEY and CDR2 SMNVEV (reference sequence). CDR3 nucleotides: TGTGCCAGCAGTTTGGCGGGGGGAAACACCATATATTTT. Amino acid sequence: CASSLAGGNTIYF.

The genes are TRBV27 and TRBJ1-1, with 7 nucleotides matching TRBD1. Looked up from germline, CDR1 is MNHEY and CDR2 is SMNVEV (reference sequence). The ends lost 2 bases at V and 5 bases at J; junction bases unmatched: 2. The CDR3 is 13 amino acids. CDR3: CASSLQGETEAFF. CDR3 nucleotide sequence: TGTGCCAGCAGTTTACAGGGGGAAACTGAAGCTTTCTTT.

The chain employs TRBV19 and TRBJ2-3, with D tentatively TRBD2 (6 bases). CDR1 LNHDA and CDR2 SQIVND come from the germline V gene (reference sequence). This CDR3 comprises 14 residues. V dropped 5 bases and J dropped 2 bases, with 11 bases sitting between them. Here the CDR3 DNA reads TGTGCCAGTAGTGAGACTAGGAACACAGATACGCAGTATTTT. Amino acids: CASSETRNTDTQYF.

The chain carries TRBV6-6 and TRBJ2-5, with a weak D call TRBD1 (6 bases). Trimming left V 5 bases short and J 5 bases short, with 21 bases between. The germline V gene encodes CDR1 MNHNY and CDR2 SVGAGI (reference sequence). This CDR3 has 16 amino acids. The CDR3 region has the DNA TGTGCCAGCAGTACCGCCCCGACAGGCTCAGGGGAGACCCAGTACTTC. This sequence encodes CASSTAPTGSGETQYF.

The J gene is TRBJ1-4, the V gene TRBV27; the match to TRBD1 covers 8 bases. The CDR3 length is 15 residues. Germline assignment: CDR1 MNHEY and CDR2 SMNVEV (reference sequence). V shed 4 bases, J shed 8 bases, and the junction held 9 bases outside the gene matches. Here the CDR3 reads CASSSSGGANEKLFF. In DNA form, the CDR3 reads TGTGCCAGCAGTTCCTCAGGGGGCGCAAACGAAAAACTGTTTTTT.

CDR3 region: CTSSQSRDRELLANQPQHF. DNA for the CDR3: TGCACCAGCAGCCAAAGTAGGGACAGGGAATTGTTGGCGAATCAGCCCCAGCATTTT. The rearrangement links TRBV1 to TRBJ1-5; the table's D call of TRBD1 was not tested on the DNA. TRBV1 is designated a pseudogene. The CDR3 extends over 19 amino acids.

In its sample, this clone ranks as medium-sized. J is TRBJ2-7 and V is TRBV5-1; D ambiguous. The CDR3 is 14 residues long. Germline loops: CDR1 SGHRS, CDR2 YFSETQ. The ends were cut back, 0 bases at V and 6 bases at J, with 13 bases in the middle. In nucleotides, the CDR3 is TGCGCCAGCAGCTTGGACATATTAACGCCCGAGCAGTACTTC. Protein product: CASSLDILTPEQYF. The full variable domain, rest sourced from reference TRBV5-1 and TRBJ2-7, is KAGVTQTPRYLIKTRGQQVTLSCSPISGHRSVSWYQQTPGQGLQFLFEYFSETQRNKGNFPGRFSGRQFSNSRSEMNVSTLELGDSALYLCASSLDILTPEQYFGPGTRLTVT.

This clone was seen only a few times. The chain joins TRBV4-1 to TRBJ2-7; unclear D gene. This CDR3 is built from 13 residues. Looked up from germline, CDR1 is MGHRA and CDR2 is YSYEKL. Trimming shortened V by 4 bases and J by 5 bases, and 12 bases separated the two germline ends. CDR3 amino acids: CASSLYPLDEQYF. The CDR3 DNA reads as TGCGCCAGCAGCCTCTATCCTCTCGACGAGCAGTACTTC.

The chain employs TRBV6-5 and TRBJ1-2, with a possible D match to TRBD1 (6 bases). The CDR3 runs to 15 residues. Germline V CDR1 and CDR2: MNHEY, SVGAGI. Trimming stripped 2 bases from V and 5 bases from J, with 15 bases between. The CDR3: CASSYIMTGEYGYTF. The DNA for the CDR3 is TGTGCCAGCAGTTACATCATGACAGGAGAATATGGCTACACCTTC.

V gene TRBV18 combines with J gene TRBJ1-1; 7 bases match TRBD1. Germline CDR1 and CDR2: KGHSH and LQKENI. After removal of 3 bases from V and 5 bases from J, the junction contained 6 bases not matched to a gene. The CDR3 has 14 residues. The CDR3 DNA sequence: TGTGCCAGCTCACCGGCTCAGGGGGGGACTGAAGCTTTCTTT. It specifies CASSPAQGGTEAFF.

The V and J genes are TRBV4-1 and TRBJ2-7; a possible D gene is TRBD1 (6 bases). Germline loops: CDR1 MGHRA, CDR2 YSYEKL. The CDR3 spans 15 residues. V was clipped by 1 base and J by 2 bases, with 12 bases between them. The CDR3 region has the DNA TGCGCCAGCAGCCAAGCCCCAGGACAGACCTACGAGCAGTACTTC. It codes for CASSQAPGQTYEQYF.